Below are 15 T cell receptor beta chains sequenced from a single sample in a study of PD-1 blockade in classical Hodgkin lymphoma. The method was immunoSEQ multiplex PCR; TCRdb's version includes in-frame clones alone and lacks a portion of them. The sample contains approximately 150,000 clones, less than 80% of which appear only once. Brentuximab vedotin exposure varied among the patients, all of whom had relapsed after autologous stem cell transplantation. The specimen was peripheral blood mononuclear cells (PBMCs), collected before the second cycle of nivolumab. The receptors originated from a human donor with classical Hodgkin lymphoma.

With respect to this clone: Other DNA sequences of this sample code for an identical CDR3. This rearrangement joins TRBV18 to TRBJ2-1, with 11 bases matching TRBD2. CDR1 and CDR2 (germline): KGHSH, LQKENI. The CDR3 sequence is 14 residues long. J gave up 7 bases and V 6 bases, and 5 bases lay outside the gene matches. CDR3 coding DNA: TGTGCCAGCTCCATAGCGGGAGGGCGGAATGAGCAGTTCTTC. Translated, it gives CASSIAGGRNEQFF.

The chain employs TRBV1 and TRBJ2-1; the table's TRBD1 call for D was not verified on the DNA. TRBV1 is a pseudogene. There are 17 residues in the CDR3. CDR3 DNA sequence: TGCACCAGCAGCCCGAGGGCCGGGACAGGGAGCTACAATGAGCAGTTCTTC. Residues: CTSSPRAGTGSYNEQFF.

The chain is built from TRBV9 and TRBJ2-3, with no clear D. From germline, CDR1 is SGDLS and CDR2 YYNGEE. The V and J ends lost 3 bases and 1 base respectively, with 3 bases between them. The CDR3 is 12 residues long. The chain's CDR3 is CASSDRTDTQYF. Written as DNA, the CDR3 is TGTGCCAGCAGCGACCGCACAGATACGCAGTATTTT.

This chain connects TRBV9 to TRBJ1-1, with 7 positions matching TRBD1. The CDR3 covers 17 residues. Germline CDR1 and CDR2: SGDLS and YYNGEE. Germline trimming cut 4 bases from V and 1 base from J; bases unmatched to any gene: 13. CDR3 bases: TGTGCCAGCAGCCCAACCGCAGGGGGGGCTGGGAACACTGAAGCTTTCTTT. Translated, it gives CASSPTAGGAGNTEAFF.

The genes are TRBV7-9 and TRBJ2-2; D is perhaps TRBD1 (6 bases). Trimming took 2 bases from V and 0 from J, leaving 13 bases between them. CDR1 is SEHNR, CDR2 FQNEAQ, per germline (reference sequence). There are 17 residues in the CDR3. CDR3 region: CASSLFLGGANTGELFF. CDR3 DNA sequence: TGTGCCAGCAGCTTATTTCTAGGGGGAGCGAACACCGGGGAGCTGTTTTTT.

The CDR3 is CASSSPDREVGELFF. For the CDR3, the DNA is TGTGCCAGCAGCTCCCCGGACAGGGAGGTCGGGGAGCTGTTTTTT. The chain couples TRBV11-2 to TRBJ2-2; TRBD1 matches at 8 bases. CDR3 length: 15 residues. Germline values: CDR1 SGHAT, CDR2 FQNNGV. The V segment lost 4 bases and the J segment 7 bases; nucleotides outside the gene matches: 8.

This chain links TRBV9 with TRBJ2-7; D gene unclear. Germline V gene lookup returns CDR1 SGDLS and CDR2 YYNGEE. CDR3 length equals 14 residues. Trimming removed 0 bases from V and 4 bases from J, with 11 bases in between. The chain's CDR3 is CASSVGSLRYEQYF. CDR3 DNA sequence: TGTGCCAGCAGCGTAGGTAGCTTGAGGTACGAGCAGTACTTC.

This clone showed up just a few times. V gene TRBV12-5 combines with J gene TRBJ2-1; D is ambiguous. The CDR3 contains 15 residues. Germline V gene lookup returns CDR1 LGHNT and CDR2 FRNRAP. The germline V and J ends were trimmed by 0 bases and 0 bases, with 6 bases remaining between them. The CDR3: CASGLVVGSYNEQFF. CDR3 nucleotides: TGTGCTAGTGGTTTGGTAGTCGGCTCCTACAATGAGCAGTTCTTC.

This clone was picked up many times. The chain employs TRBV29-1 and TRBJ2-1; weak D call: TRBD1 (7 bases). This CDR3 is built from 14 residues. The germline CDR1 and CDR2 sequences are SQVTM and ANQGSEA. Deletions cut 7 bases from V and 2 bases from J, with 15 bases between. The DNA for the CDR3 is TGCAGCGCCTCCGGGGGACAGACCTACAATGAGCAGTTCTTC. Translation gives CSASGGQTYNEQFF.

The chain is built from TRBV21-1 and TRBJ1-4; TRBD1 is taken as the D call from the table, unchecked against the DNA. TRBV21-1 is recorded as a pseudogene. This CDR3 is built from 13 residues. The CDR3 sequence is CASPDRADEKLFF. CDR3 nucleotide sequence: TGTGCCAGCCCGGACAGGGCGGATGAAAAACTGTTTTTT.

The chain uses TRBV6-1 and TRBJ1-1, with a tentative D call TRBD1 (5 bases). Trimming removed 10 bases from V and 1 base from J, with 19 bases in between. The CDR3 consists of 15 residues. In germline, CDR1 is MNHNS, CDR2 SASEGT. The CDR3 bases are TGTGCCACCAAAGCGGGGGAGGGAGGGAACACTGAAGCTTTCTTT. Translating gives CATKAGEGGNTEAFF.

The chain employs TRBV5-1 and TRBJ2-3, with D perhaps TRBD1 (6 bases). This CDR3 has 18 amino acids. Germline V gene sequence: CDR1 SGHRS, CDR2 YFSETQ. V shed 0 bases and J shed 0 bases, with 17 bases lying between them. CDR3 sequence: CASSLDPGRQASTDTQYF. The CDR3 DNA is TGCGCCAGCAGCTTGGACCCCGGGCGACAGGCGAGCACAGATACGCAGTATTTT. Complete variable domain (other parts from reference TRBV5-1 and TRBJ2-3): KAGVTQTPRYLIKTRGQQVTLSCSPISGHRSVSWYQQTPGQGLQFLFEYFSETQRNKGNFPGRFSGRQFSNSRSEMNVSTLELGDSALYLCASSLDPGRQASTDTQYFGPGTRLTVL.

This clone has a count of ten or more. The chain recombines TRBV9 with TRBJ1-4; 7 bases agree with TRBD1. Germline assignment: CDR1 SGDLS and CDR2 YYNGEE. J gave up 0 bases and V 4 bases, and 0 bases lay outside the gene matches. The CDR3 runs 14 residues. In DNA, the CDR3 is TGTGCCAGCAGCCAGGGGGCAACTAATGAAAAACTGTTTTTT. It codes for CASSQGATNEKLFF. The variable domain in full, completed from reference TRBV9 and TRBJ1-4, reads DSGVTQTPKHLITATGQRVTLRCSPRSGDLSVYWYQQSLDQGLQFLIQYYNGEERAKGNILERFSAQQFPDLHSELNLSSLELGDSALYFCASSQGATNEKLFFGSGTQLSVL.

The chain uses TRBV5-1 and TRBJ2-7; D is perhaps TRBD1 (5 bases). CDR3 length: 14 amino acids. The V end was cut by 0 bases, the J end by 7 bases, with 14 bases between. CDR1 is SGHRS and CDR2 is YFSETQ in the germline V gene. CDR3 loop: CASSLDGASREQYF. DNA of the CDR3: TGCGCCAGCAGCTTGGATGGGGCCTCGCGGGAGCAGTACTTC.

The J gene is TRBJ1-4, the V gene TRBV28; the match to TRBD1 covers 9 bases. Germline CDR1 and CDR2: MDHEN and SYDVKM. This CDR3 spans 13 amino acids. The J segment lost 6 bases and the V segment lost 7 bases, leaving 3 bases of the junction unmatched. CDR3 sequence: CASTDRGYEKLFF. For the CDR3, the DNA is TGTGCCAGCACCGACAGGGGGTATGAAAAACTGTTTTTT.